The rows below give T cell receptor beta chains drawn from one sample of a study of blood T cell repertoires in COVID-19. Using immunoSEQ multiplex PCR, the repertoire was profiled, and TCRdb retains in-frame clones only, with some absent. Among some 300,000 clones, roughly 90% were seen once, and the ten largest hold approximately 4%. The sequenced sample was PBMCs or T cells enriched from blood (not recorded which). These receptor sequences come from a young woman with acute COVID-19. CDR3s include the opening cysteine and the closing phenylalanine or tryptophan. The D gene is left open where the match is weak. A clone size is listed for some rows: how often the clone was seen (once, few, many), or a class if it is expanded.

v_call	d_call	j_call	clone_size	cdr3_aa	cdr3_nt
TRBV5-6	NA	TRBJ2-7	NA	CASSLQGAPGQYF	TGTGCCAGCAGCTTACAGGGAGCTCCGGGGCAGTACTTC
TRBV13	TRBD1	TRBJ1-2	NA	CASSPGQGENTF	TGTGCCAGCAGCCCGGGACAGGGCGAGAACACCTTC
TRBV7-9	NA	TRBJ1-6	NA	CASSLAFQAPLHF	TGTGCCAGCAGCTTAGCGTTTCAGGCACCCCTCCACTTT
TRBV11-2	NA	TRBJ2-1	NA	CASSLGENVPENEQFF	TGTGCCAGCAGCTTAGGGGAGAACGTGCCCGAAAATGAGCAGTTCTTC
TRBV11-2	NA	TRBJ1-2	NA	CASSLDLRDGYTF	TGTGCCAGCAGCTTAGATCTCAGGGATGGCTACACCTTC
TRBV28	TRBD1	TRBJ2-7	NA	CASSTGTAQYF	TGTGCCAGCAGTACCGGGACAGCCCAGTACTTC
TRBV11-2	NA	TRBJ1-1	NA	CASSPGTTYTEAFF	TGTGCCAGCAGCCCGGGGACTACTTACACTGAAGCTTTCTTT
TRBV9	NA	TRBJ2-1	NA	CASSENNGEPSANEQFF	TGTGCCAGCAGCGAGAATAACGGGGAGCCCTCCGCAAATGAGCAGTTCTTC
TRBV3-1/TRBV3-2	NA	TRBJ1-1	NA	CASSQARGVMNTEAFF	TGTGCCAGCAGCCAAGCTCGGGGGGTCATGAACACTGAAGCTTTCTTT
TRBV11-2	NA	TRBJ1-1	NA	CASSFGLSTEAFF	TGTGCCAGCAGCTTCGGTTTGAGCACTGAAGCTTTCTTT
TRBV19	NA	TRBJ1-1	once	CASSIGAGTEAFF	TGTGCCAGTAGTATAGGGGCCGGCACTGAAGCTTTCTTT
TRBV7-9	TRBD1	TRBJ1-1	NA	CASSGRTGYTEAFF	TGTGCCAGCAGCGGCCGGACAGGATACACTGAAGCTTTCTTT
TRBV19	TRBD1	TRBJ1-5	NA	CASRLPGTGENQPQHF	TGTGCCAGTAGACTACCCGGGACAGGGGAGAATCAGCCCCAGCATTTT
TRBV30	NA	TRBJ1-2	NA	CAWSVGQGGYTF	TGTGCCTGGAGTGTAGGCCAGGGTGGCTACACCTTC
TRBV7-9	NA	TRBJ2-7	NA	CASSPPLSAEQYF	TGTGCCAGCAGCCCCCCCCTCAGTGCTGAGCAGTACTTC
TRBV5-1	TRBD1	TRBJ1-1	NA	CASSPRGMTGRTEAFF	TGCGCCAGCAGCCCCAGAGGAATGACAGGGAGGACTGAAGCTTTCTTT
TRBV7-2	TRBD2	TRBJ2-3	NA	CASKAYLGLAGGPDTQYF	TGTGCCAGCAAAGCTTATTTAGGGCTAGCGGGAGGGCCGGATACGCAGTATTTT
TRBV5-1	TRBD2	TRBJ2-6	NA	CASSLGRGQAGEIGSGANVLTF	TGCGCCAGCAGCTTGGGACGGGGCCAAGCGGGGGAAATCGGCTCTGGGGCCAACGTCCTGACTTTC
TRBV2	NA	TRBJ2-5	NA	CASSESGGYQRTQYF	TGTGCCAGCAGTGAATCCGGCGGTTACCAGCGGACCCAGTACTTC
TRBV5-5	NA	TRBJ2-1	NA	CASSFSAGLYNEQFF	TGTGCCAGCAGCTTCTCCGCCGGGTTATACAATGAGCAGTTCTTC
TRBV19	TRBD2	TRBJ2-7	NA	CASSRDRLALSRDEQYF	TGTGCCAGTAGTAGAGATCGACTAGCCCTCTCTCGGGACGAGCAGTACTTC
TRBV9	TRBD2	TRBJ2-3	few	CASSSGTRGSDTQYF	TGTGCCAGCAGTTCCGGGACTAGGGGTTCAGATACGCAGTATTTT
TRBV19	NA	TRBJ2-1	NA	CASSIEQGGNEQFF	TGTGCCAGTAGTATTGAGCAGGGGGGCAATGAGCAGTTCTTC
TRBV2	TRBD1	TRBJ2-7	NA	CARGDRGYEQYF	TGTGCCAGAGGGGACAGGGGTTACGAGCAGTACTTC
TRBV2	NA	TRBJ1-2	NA	CASSQDYGYTF	TGTGCCAGCAGCCAGGATTATGGCTACACCTTC
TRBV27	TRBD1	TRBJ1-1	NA	CASSYPGTGMTEAFF	TGTGCCAGCAGTTACCCCGGGACAGGGATGACTGAAGCTTTCTTT
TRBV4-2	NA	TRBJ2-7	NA	CASSQESRGGGEQYF	TGTGCCAGCAGCCAAGAGAGCAGGGGAGGGGGGGAGCAGTACTTC
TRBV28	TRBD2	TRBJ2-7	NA	CASSFPLFRGLAGYYEQYF	TGTGCCAGCAGTTTTCCACTATTCAGAGGACTAGCGGGTTACTACGAGCAGTACTTC
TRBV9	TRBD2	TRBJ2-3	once	CASSALAGDADTQYF	TGTGCCAGCAGTGCACTAGCGGGAGATGCAGATACGCAGTATTTT
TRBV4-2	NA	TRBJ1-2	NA	CASSTREGGYTF	TGTGCCAGCAGCACTCGAGAGGGCGGCTACACCTTC
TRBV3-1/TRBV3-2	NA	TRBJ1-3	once	CASSQGLGGNTIYF	TGTGCCAGCAGCCAAGGTCTCGGAGGGAACACCATATATTTT
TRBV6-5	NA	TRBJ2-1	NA	CASSLRDNEQFF	TGTGCCAGCAGCCTCCGGGACAATGAGCAGTTCTTC
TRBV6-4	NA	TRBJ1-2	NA	CASSAFGGSPAGGYTF	TGTGCCAGCAGTGCTTTTGGGGGCAGCCCGGCGGGTGGCTACACCTTC
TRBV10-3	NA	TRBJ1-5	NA	CAISESKKTAGNQPQHF	TGTGCCATCAGTGAGTCGAAGAAGACCGCAGGGAATCAGCCCCAGCATTTT
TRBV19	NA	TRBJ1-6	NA	CASSITRDSPLHF	TGTGCCAGTAGTATTACTCGGGATTCACCCCTCCACTTT
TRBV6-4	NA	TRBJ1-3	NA	CASSAQGGSGNTIYF	TGTGCCAGCAGTGCCCAGGGTGGATCTGGAAACACCATATATTTT
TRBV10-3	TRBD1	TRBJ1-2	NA	CAIFDRGEEAGYTF	TGTGCCATCTTCGACAGGGGGGAGGAAGCTGGCTACACCTTC
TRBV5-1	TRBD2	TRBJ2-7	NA	CASSFRGTSGHEQYF	TGCGCCAGCAGCTTTAGAGGGACTAGCGGTCACGAGCAGTACTTC
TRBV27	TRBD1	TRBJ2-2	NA	CASSLRGRPGELFF	TGTGCCAGCAGTTTGAGGGGGCGCCCCGGGGAGCTGTTTTTT
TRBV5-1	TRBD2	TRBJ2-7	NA	CASSLDGLAASYEQYF	TGCGCCAGCAGCTTGGACGGACTAGCGGCCTCCTACGAGCAGTACTTC
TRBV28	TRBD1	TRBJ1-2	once	CASSSTGGAVAGYTF	TGTGCCAGCAGTTCTACAGGGGGCGCGGTGGCTGGCTACACCTTC
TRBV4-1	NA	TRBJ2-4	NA	CASSQDLVVADIQYF	TGCGCCAGCAGCCAAGATTTGGTAGTCGCCGACATTCAGTACTTC
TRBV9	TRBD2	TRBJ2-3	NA	CASSPTSGSRSDTQYF	TGTGCCAGCAGCCCGACTAGCGGGAGTCGGTCAGATACGCAGTATTTT
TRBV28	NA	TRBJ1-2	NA	CASSILFTEGYTF	TGTGCCAGCAGTATACTCTTTACTGAGGGCTACACCTTC
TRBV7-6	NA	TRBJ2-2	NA	CASSLVPPGEATGELFF	TGTGCCAGCAGCTTAGTCCCCCCGGGAGAGGCCACCGGGGAGCTGTTTTTT
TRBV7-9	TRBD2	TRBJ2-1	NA	CASSLDLAGAGEQFF	TGTGCCAGCAGCTTAGATCTAGCGGGAGCAGGTGAGCAGTTCTTC
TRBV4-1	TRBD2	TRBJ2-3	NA	CASSQDWTSGRTDTQYF	TGCGCCAGCAGCCAAGATTGGACTAGCGGGAGAACAGATACGCAGTATTTT
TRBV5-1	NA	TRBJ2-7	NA	CASSLVQGGEQYF	TGCGCCAGCAGCTTGGTCCAGGGGGGCGAGCAGTACTTC
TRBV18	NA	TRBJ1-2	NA	CASSPQGRGTGYTF	TGTGCCAGCTCACCTCAGGGCAGGGGAACTGGCTACACCTTC
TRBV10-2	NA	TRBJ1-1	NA	CASSDTGLNTEAFF	TGCGCCAGCAGTGATACAGGGCTGAACACTGAAGCTTTCTTT
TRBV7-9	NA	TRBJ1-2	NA	CASSLPAGYNYGYTF	TGTGCCAGCAGCCTCCCTGCGGGGTATAACTATGGCTACACCTTC
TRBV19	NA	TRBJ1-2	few	CASSTQDRNYGYTF	TGTGCCAGTAGTACCCAAGACAGGAACTATGGCTACACCTTC
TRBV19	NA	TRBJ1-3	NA	CASSIEGAGNTIYF	TGTGCCAGTAGTATAGAGGGAGCTGGAAACACCATATATTTT
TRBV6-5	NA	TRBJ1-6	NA	CASSYVRQNNSPLHF	TGTGCCAGCAGTTACGTACGACAGAATAATTCACCCCTCCACTTT